The present T cell receptor (beta chain) was sequenced within a study of cytomegalovirus exposure and HLA in healthy donors. Study-wide points: Published work reported that the classifier diagnosed cytomegalovirus status with high specificity and sensitivity.

Germline CDR1 and CDR2: SEHNR and FQNEAQ (reference sequence). The CDR3 spans 18 residues. The junction had 11 bases not matched to a gene; V was cut back by 4 bases and J by 0 bases. The primer mix had 60 Vbeta and 13 Jbeta primers. The assay was immunoSEQ multiplex PCR, and TCRdb's table has in-frame clones only and misses some. Of roughly 140,000 clones in the sample, roughly 80% were seen once. In the case of this clone: Its specificity is unknown.

Sequenced sample: PBMCs. The rearrangement links TRBV7-9 to TRBJ1-5; 8 positions agree with TRBD1. The receptor comes from a woman between 40 and 55 years old in good health and CMV-seropositive. Here the CDR3 DNA reads TGTGCCAGCAGCTCCGGGACAGGAGGTCTATATAGCAATCAGCCCCAGCATTTT. It specifies CASSSGTGGLYSNQPQHF.